The 23 T cell receptor beta chains below come from one sample, sequenced in a study of blood T cell repertoires in COVID-19. The table came from immunoSEQ multiplex PCR; TCRdb's copy has only in-frame clones and leaves some out. The sample carries about 190,000 clones, less than 80% recorded once. The sequenced material came from peripheral blood. These receptors all stem from a middle-aged man who had recovered from COVID-19.

This sequence joins TRBV7-3 and TRBJ2-3, with D hard to call. V was trimmed by 2 bases and J by 1 base, leaving 7 bases between them. CDR3 length: 14 amino acids. The V gene's germline CDR1 is SGHTA and CDR2 FQGTGA. The CDR3 DNA reads as TGTGCCAGCAGCTTACTCCAGGGCACAGATACGCAGTATTTT. This encodes CASSLLQGTDTQYF.

The chain recombines TRBV27 with TRBJ2-1, with 9 nucleotides matching TRBD1. This CDR3 contains 16 residues. Germline lookup yields CDR1 MNHEY and CDR2 SMNVEV (reference sequence). Trimming took 6 bases from V and 4 from J; bases not matched to a gene: 10. The chain's CDR3 is CASSNLGQGFYNEQFF. DNA of the CDR3: TGTGCCAGCAGCAATCTAGGACAGGGGTTTTACAATGAGCAGTTCTTC.

The rearrangement uses TRBV5-1 and TRBJ2-5; the match to TRBD2 covers 9 bases. The germline V gene has CDR1 SGHRS and CDR2 YFSETQ. Losses at the gene ends were 6 bases for V and 4 bases for J; bases not matched to a gene: 7. The CDR3 spans 14 residues. The DNA of the CDR3 is TGCGCCAGCACCCAACAGACTAGCGGAGAGACCCAGTACTTC. Amino acid sequence: CASTQQTSGETQYF.

This clone came up a few times. The V and J genes are TRBV5-4 and TRBJ2-5, with D perhaps TRBD2 (6 bases). In germline, CDR1 is SGHNT, CDR2 YYREEE (reference sequence). V lost 0 bases and J lost 2, with 8 bases in between. This CDR3 is built from 14 residues. DNA for the CDR3: TGTGCCAGCAGCTTGGGGGCGGGGCAAGAGACCCAGTACTTC. Translated, it gives CASSLGAGQETQYF.

Only a few counts were recorded for this clone. This chain connects TRBV5-4 to TRBJ2-5; D is perhaps TRBD2 (6 bases). In germline, CDR1 is SGHNT, CDR2 YYREEE (reference sequence). The CDR3 has 14 residues. With 6 bases removed from V and 2 bases from J, the gap between germline ends came to 14 bases. The DNA of the CDR3 is TGTGCCAGCAATGCAGGAGGGTTGCAAGAGACCCAGTACTTC. Translation gives CASNAGGLQETQYF.

V and J are TRBV7-3 and TRBJ2-1; 12 bases match TRBD2. With V trimmed by 3 bases and J by 8 bases, 5 bases remained unmatched. Germline CDR1 and CDR2: SGHTA and FQGTGA. The CDR3 spans 15 residues. CDR3 protein: CASSLGLAGGYEQFF. DNA for the CDR3: TGTGCCAGCAGCTTGGGACTAGCGGGTGGGTATGAGCAGTTCTTC.

The chain is built from TRBV5-1 and TRBJ2-3, with 8 bases that match TRBD2. After removal of 4 bases from V and 2 bases from J, the junction contained 9 bases not matched to a gene. Germline CDR1 SGHRS, CDR2 YFSETQ. CDR3 length: 16 amino acids. CDR3: CASSGTRGYDTDTQYF. The CDR3 DNA reads TGCGCCAGCAGCGGGACTAGGGGTTATGACACAGATACGCAGTATTTT.

The gene calls are TRBV7-8 and TRBJ2-7; 7 positions agree with TRBD1. CDR3 length: 19 residues. V lost 5 bases to trimming and J lost 2 bases; unmatched junction nucleotides: 21. Germline V CDR1 and CDR2: SGHVS, FQNEAQ. This chain's CDR3 is CASSRRSETNRGRTYEQYF. In DNA form, the CDR3 reads TGTGCCAGCAGCCGTCGGTCCGAAACCAACAGGGGTCGGACCTACGAGCAGTACTTC.

This chain joins TRBV6-5 and TRBJ2-5, with TRBD1 matching over 10 bases. V was pared by 6 bases and J by 5 bases, with 9 bases of the junction left unmatched. Germline V gene lookup returns CDR1 MNHEY and CDR2 SVGAGI. The length of the CDR3 is 15 residues. The CDR3 bases are TGTGCCAGCAGCGACGACAGGGGGCGATGGGAGACCCAGTACTTC. Translated, it gives CASSDDRGRWETQYF.

CDR3 loop: CASSRQYSNQPQHF. In nucleotides, the CDR3 is TGTGCCAGCAGCCGACAGTATAGCAATCAGCCCCAGCATTTT. The gene calls are TRBV6-2 or TRBV6-3 and TRBJ1-5; D is perhaps TRBD1 (5 bases). Germline CDR1 MNHEY, CDR2 SVGEGT. The CDR3 consists of 14 residues. Trimming removed 6 bases at V and 0 bases at J, with 9 bases between.

J is TRBJ2-1 and V is TRBV18; 7 bases line up with TRBD2. CDR3 length: 16 amino acids. After removal of 3 bases from V and 3 bases from J, the junction contained 8 bases not matched to a gene. Germline V gives CDR1 KGHSH, CDR2 LQKENI. As DNA, the CDR3 is TGTGCCAGCTCACCCTCAAGGGACTACTACTACAATGAGCAGTTCTTC. This gives the protein CASSPSRDYYYNEQFF.

This rearrangement joins TRBV25-1 to TRBJ2-2; unclear D gene. There are 15 residues in the CDR3. Trimming left V 4 bases short and J 2 bases short, with 11 bases between. Germline CDR1 is MGHDK and CDR2 is SYGVNS. This CDR3 is CASSGRHSNTGELFF. The CDR3 DNA follows: TGTGCCAGCAGTGGAAGACACAGCAACACCGGGGAGCTGTTTTTT.

The chain couples TRBV6-1 to TRBJ2-7; D gene uncertain. CDR3 length: 16 residues. Per the germline V gene, CDR1 is MNHNS and CDR2 is SASEGT. Trimming removed 0 bases at V and 4 bases at J, with 16 bases between. CDR3 DNA sequence: TGTGCCAGCAGTGAAGCCGGCCCGGGTCGACCATACGAGCAGTACTTC. This sequence encodes CASSEAGPGRPYEQYF.

The chain has TRBV27 and TRBJ2-3; 15 bases match TRBD2. V lost 5 bases to trimming and J lost 4 bases; unmatched junction nucleotides: 19. The CDR3 runs 21 residues. CDR1 and CDR2 from the germline V gene are MNHEY and SMNVEV (reference sequence). The CDR3 nucleotides read TGTGCCAGCAGTCCAAAAGGGACTAGCGGGAGGTCCCCAAGAGGGTCAGATACGCAGTATTTT. It encodes CASSPKGTSGRSPRGSDTQYF.

J is TRBJ2-7 and V is TRBV30; D remains unclear. Trimming took 3 bases from V and 0 from J, leaving 12 bases between them. CDR1 and CDR2 from the germline V gene are GTSNPN and SVGIG (reference sequence). The CDR3 runs to 14 residues. The DNA of the CDR3 is TGTGCCTGGAGGAGTACAGTCCCCTCCTACGAGCAGTACTTC. As protein: CAWRSTVPSYEQYF.

The chain joins TRBV25-1 to TRBJ2-1; 7 bases are shared with TRBD2. After removal of 6 bases from V and 7 bases from J, the junction contained 9 bases not matched to a gene. The CDR3 loop spans 14 amino acids. Germline CDR1 and CDR2: MGHDK and SYGVNS. The CDR3 reads CASRQSLAGNEQFF. The CDR3 region has the DNA TGTGCCAGCAGGCAGAGCTTAGCGGGTAATGAGCAGTTCTTC.

The chain carries TRBV6-4 and TRBJ1-2; maybe TRBD1 (6 bases). CDR1 and CDR2 (germline): MRHNA, SNTAGT. The CDR3 runs to 12 residues. Deletions cut 6 bases from V and 4 bases from J, with 9 bases between. CDR3 bases: TGTGCCAGCAGACAGGGAGTCTATGGCTACACCTTC. This translates into CASRQGVYGYTF.

The V and J genes are TRBV30 and TRBJ2-2, with TRBD2 identical over 14 bases. CDR3 length equals 16 residues. V shed 7 bases, J shed 4 bases, and the junction held 8 bases outside the gene matches. Looked up from germline, CDR1 is GTSNPN and CDR2 is SVGIG (reference sequence). The CDR3 DNA reads as TGTGCCTTGACGGGACTAGCGGGAGTTGGCACCGGGGAGCTGTTTTTT. Its protein product is CALTGLAGVGTGELFF. The whole variable domain, remainder taken from reference TRBV30 and TRBJ2-2, is SQTIHQWPATLVQPVGSPLSLECTVEGTSNPNLYWYRQAAGRGLQLLFYSVGIGQISSEVPQNLSASRPQDRQFILSSKKLLLSDSGFYLCALTGLAGVGTGELFFGEGSRLTVL.

This chain's CDR3 is CAISVDRPEGTQYF. CDR3 sequence (DNA): TGTGCCATCAGTGTAGACCGGCCAGAGGGAACCCAGTACTTC. The chain uses TRBV10-3 and TRBJ2-5, with D tentatively TRBD2 (5 bases). The V end was cut by 4 bases, the J end by 8 bases, with 17 bases between. The length of the CDR3 is 14 residues. Germline lookup yields CDR1 ENHRY and CDR2 SYGVKD.

The rearrangement joins TRBV7-9 to TRBJ2-7; D perhaps matches TRBD2 (6 bases). The V and J ends lost 5 bases and 1 base respectively, with 18 bases between them. Germline V gene data show CDR1 as SEHNR and CDR2 as FQNEAQ (reference sequence). This CDR3 region has 16 residues. The CDR3 region is CASSPDRDLISYEQYF. The CDR3 nucleotides read TGTGCCAGCAGCCCCGACCGGGACTTAATATCCTACGAGCAGTACTTC.

CDR3 nucleotides: TGCAGTGCTAGTTACAGGGGCAACACTGAAGCTTTCTTT. Its protein is CSASYRGNTEAFF. The rearrangement joins TRBV20-1 to TRBJ1-1, with 7 nucleotides matching TRBD1. In germline, CDR1 is DFQATT, CDR2 SNEGSKA (reference sequence). The CDR3 is made up of 13 amino acids. The ends lost 3 bases at V and 2 bases at J; junction bases unmatched: 3.

In DNA form, the CDR3 reads TGTGCCAGCAGTTACCCGGGGATGTCCCACGAGCAGTACTTC. This sequence encodes CASSYPGMSHEQYF. The chain has TRBV27 and TRBJ2-7, with D possibly being TRBD2 (5 bases). Trimming stripped 4 bases from V and 5 bases from J, with 15 bases between. This CDR3 is 14 amino acids long. CDR1 MNHEY and CDR2 SMNVEV come from the germline V gene (reference sequence).

This clone was observed a handful of times. This rearrangement joins TRBV4-1 to TRBJ2-1, with D possibly being TRBD2 (6 bases). The germline V and J ends were trimmed by 1 base and 3 bases, with 7 bases remaining between them. Germline V gives CDR1 MGHRA, CDR2 YSYEKL. CDR3 length equals 14 residues. The CDR3 protein is CASSQAGDYNEQFF. The CDR3, as DNA: TGCGCCAGCAGCCAAGCGGGAGACTACAATGAGCAGTTCTTC.